This T cell receptor (beta chain) is from a study of T cell repertoires in cytomegalovirus infection. Whole-study context: TCR beta signatures that were public indicated CMV infection and matching HLA type. Study-wide results and limits: Clonotype analysis showed dominance of the ex vivo response by HLA-C-restricted CMV-specific TCR beta clonotypes.

Note on this clonotype: Its target is not known.

TCRdb reprocessed the reads via MiXCR and lists one record per CDR3 protein. The sample shows under 850,000 distinct CDR3 sequences, about 33% of them seen only once. The germline V gene has CDR1 SEHNR and CDR2 FQNEAQ (reference sequence). The V gene end was trimmed by 2 bases and the J gene end by 6 bases; junction bases not matched to a gene: 6. CDR3 length equals 15 residues. The origin of this receptor is a human donor in good health (CMV status not recorded). Some clones in this sample may be carry-over from other donors' samples. V gene TRBV7-9 combines with J gene TRBJ2-5; 10 bases agree with TRBD2. The starting material was cultured PBMCs, obtained from culture after CMV antigen stimulation. The CDR3 DNA is TGTGCCAGCAGCTTAACTAGCGGGGCTTTGAAGACCCAGTACTTC. It translates to CASSLTSGALKTQYF.